This T cell receptor (beta chain) was sequenced during a study of blood T cells in healthy people across ages. For the second PCR, which ran for 7 to 11 cycles, a sample-barcoded 5' primer and a J-beta primer mix were used. TCRdb processed the 5' RACE reads anew with MiXCR; each CDR3 protein has one entry. The sample lists about 1.5 million distinct CDR3 sequences, approximately 39% occurring once. Each donor's blood draw was approximately 10 milliliters of peripheral blood. Germline assignment: CDR1 LGHNA and CDR2 YNFKEQ. The CDR3 covers 16 residues. Study findings and constraints: Lack of knowledge of donor CMV status possibly confounded expanded clonotype changes.

Concerning this clonotype itself: The antigen is not known.

Sample: blood. The receptor was derived from a woman aged 18-29 years in good health. The chain carries TRBV4-2 and TRBJ2-1, with TRBD2 as a possible D gene (5 bases). The end of the DNA aligns better with TRBJ2-7, so the J call may be wrong. The CDR3 loop is CASSQLERKSYNEQYF. CDR3 nucleotide sequence: TGTGCCAGCAGCCAACTAGAGCGGAAGAGTTACAATGAGCAGTACTTC.